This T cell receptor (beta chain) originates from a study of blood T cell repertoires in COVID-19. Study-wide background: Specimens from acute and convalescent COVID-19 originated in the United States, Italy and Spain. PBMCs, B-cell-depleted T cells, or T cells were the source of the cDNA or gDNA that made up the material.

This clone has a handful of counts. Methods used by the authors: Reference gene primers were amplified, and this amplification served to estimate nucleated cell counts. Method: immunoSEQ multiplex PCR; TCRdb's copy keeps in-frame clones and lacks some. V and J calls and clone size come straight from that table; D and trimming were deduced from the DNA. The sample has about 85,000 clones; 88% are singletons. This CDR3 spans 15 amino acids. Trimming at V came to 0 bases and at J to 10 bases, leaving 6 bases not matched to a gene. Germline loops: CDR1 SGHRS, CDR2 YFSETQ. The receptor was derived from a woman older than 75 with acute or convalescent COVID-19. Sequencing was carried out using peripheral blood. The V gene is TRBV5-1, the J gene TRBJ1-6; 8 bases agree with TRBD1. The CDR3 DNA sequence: TGCGCCAGCAGCTTGGGACAGGGGTATTCGTCACCCCTCCACTTT. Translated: CASSLGQGYSSPLHF.